This T cell receptor (beta chain) originates from a study of cytomegalovirus exposure and HLA in healthy donors. The PCR was carried out with 60 Vbeta primers and 13 Jbeta primers. As originally analysed: Roughly 9.9 million shared chains were among the approximately 76 million unique TCR beta chains that a later analysis counted. Libraries were prepared by immunoSEQ multiplex PCR; TCRdb keeps only in-frame clonotypes and omits some of them. Clonal size and the V and J genes are those of that table, whereas D and trimming came from the DNA. The data contain about 150,000 clones, around 75% of them singletons. Study findings and constraints: Researchers reported in a later analysis that common viral pathogens appeared linked to several top clusters. A list of about 160 TCR beta chains associated with cytomegalovirus was given.

J was trimmed by 2 bases and V by 4 bases; bases with no gene match: 5. Germline loops: CDR1 MNHEY, CDR2 SVGAGI. The CDR3 extends over 15 amino acids. On this clone: The antigen is undetermined.

The TCR sequence derives from a woman between 35 and 50 years old in good health and CMV-seronegative. V usage is TRBV6-5 and J usage is TRBJ1-2, with TRBD1 identical over 9 bases. Material: PBMCs. The CDR3 DNA reads as TGTGCCAGCAGTTCCCCCGACAGGGGGAACTATGGCTACACCTTC. Encoded protein: CASSSPDRGNYGYTF.